This entry features one T cell receptor beta chain sequence. Its specificity is not known. These data originate in a study of OX40 agonist ivuxolimab in advanced cancers. Study-wide points: The CD4+ and CD8+ T cells in the blood had expanded clonally by week 6 at 0.1 to 3.0 mg/kg. Normalized expansion of T-cell clones was also low for some nonresponders.

Here immunoSEQ multiplex PCR was the method, and the copy in TCRdb shows in-frame clones only, minus some. The table includes approximately 61,000 clones, approximately 90% detected once. Sampling times: baseline, cycle 4 day 1, cycle 7 day 1. Per germline, CDR1 SGHDT and CDR2 YYEEEE. V lost 4 bases and J lost 4; bases outside the gene matches: 13. This CDR3 spans 16 amino acids. The receptor's source is an adult with an advanced solid tumor such as melanoma, head and neck, liver or kidney cancer. This chain joins TRBV5-6 and TRBJ2-7; TRBD1 agrees at 8 bases. The sample consisted of CD4+ or CD8+ T cells sorted from blood, taken in a trial of the OX40 agonist ivuxolimab. The CDR3 sequence: CASSQDRGRGLYEQYF. The CDR3 DNA follows: TGTGCCAGCAGCCAAGACAGGGGAAGGGGACTGTACGAGCAGTACTTC. Complete variable domain (other parts from reference TRBV5-6 and TRBJ2-7): DAGVTQSPTHLIKTRGQQVTLRCSPKSGHDTVSWYQQALGQGPQFIFQYYEEEERQRGNFPDRFSGHQFPNYSSELNVNALLLGDSALYLCASSQDRGRGLYEQYFGPGTRLTVT.